One T cell receptor beta chain is described in this entry. Its specificity is not known. Per the germline V gene, CDR1 is SGHDN and CDR2 is FVKESK. Germline trimming cut 0 bases from V and 1 base from J; bases unmatched to any gene: 20. The CDR3 runs 24 residues. The data stem from a study of T cells in Graves' hyperthyroidism and ophthalmopathy. Across the study: It was at initial diagnosis, before any treatment, that peripheral blood was collected. Study results and caveats: Clonotypes that were expanded in thyroid above 0.001 mostly appeared in blood too.

RNA transcripts provided the source from which TCR beta CDR3 regions were amplified. HTBI primers drove first-round RT-PCR of the TCR CDR3. TCRdb itself ran the multiplex PCR reads through MiXCR, one entry per CDR3 protein. The sample includes around 350,000 distinct CDR3 sequences, approximately 15% seen only once; the top ten take 25% to 35%. Investigators excluded patients with uncontrolled infection, other autoimmune disease, pregnancy or lactation. The study collected blood at first hyperthyroidism diagnosis, before any ophthalmopathy symptoms arose. The chain is built from TRBV14 and TRBJ2-1; 14 positions agree with TRBD2. The clonotype comes from a woman younger than 35 with Graves' hyperthyroidism that later progressed to Graves' ophthalmopathy. The sequenced sample was blood. CDR3 protein: CASSQESVFTFSGLAGASYNEQFF. CDR3 in DNA: TGTGCCAGCAGCCAAGAGTCAGTATTTACATTCTCGGGACTAGCGGGAGCGTCCTACAATGAGCAGTTCTTC.